This TCR beta chain came from a study of T cell changes during pregnancy in multiple sclerosis. Germline CDR1 and CDR2: LNHDA and SQIVND (reference sequence). The length of the CDR3 is 15 residues. V was pared by 3 bases and J by 3 bases, with 14 bases between. Generated by immunoSEQ multiplex PCR, the TCRdb table keeps only in-frame clones and is missing some. The sample has roughly 64,000 clones; 90% are singletons. The chain combines TRBV19 with TRBJ1-2; D is ambiguous. Material: peripheral blood, obtained in the third trimester of pregnancy. The sequence was obtained from a female donor in good health, enrolled as a control in a pregnancy study. The CDR3 here is CASSILRSGDYGYTF. The DNA of the CDR3 is TGTGCCAGTAGTATCCTCAGGTCAGGCGACTATGGCTACACCTTC.